This T cell receptor (beta chain) derives from a study of vaccination and CD4 T cells after COVID-19. Overall study context: SARS-CoV-2 was confirmed by nasal swab PCR; disease was mild in some 10, severe in one.

In its sample, this clonotype was seen a few times. Its antigen remains unknown. Treatment in this sample: approximately nine-day PBMC culture with coronavirus spike peptide pools or control peptides (ViraFEST assay). PBMCs, plated at about 2 million per well, were grown in the presence of 9.5 to 10 IU/ml IL-2 and 8.5 to 10 ug/ml peptide pools. Sequenced with the Oncomine TCR Beta short-read assay was DNA taken from cultured CD4+ T cells. Someone extracted genomic DNA from cultured CD4+ T cells. From the PCR reads, TCRdb called clonotypes with MiXCR, one entry per CDR3 protein. In the table there are around 15,000 distinct CDR3 sequences, about 48% of which are singletons. General study results and limits: The analysis of convalescent patients involved relatively few individuals and lacked early post-infection timepoints.

Germline loops: CDR1 LNHNV, CDR2 YYDKDF (reference sequence). The length of the CDR3 is 15 residues. V lost 5 bases and J lost 6; bases outside the gene matches: 10. The sequences come from CD4+ T cells from blood, cultured in vitro, collected before SARS-CoV-2 vaccination. V is TRBV15 and J is TRBJ2-1; 7 bases are a match to TRBD1. This clonotype was obtained from a human donor who had recovered from COVID-19. The CDR3 DNA is TGTGCCACCAGCGAACGGGACAGAGGCCCCAATGAGCAGTTCTTC. Translated, it gives CATSERDRGPNEQFF. The entire variable domain, with the rest obtained from reference TRBV15 and TRBJ2-1, is as follows: DAMVIQNPRYQVTQFGKPVTLSCSQTLNHNVMYWYQQKSSQAPKLLFHYYDKDFNNEADTPDNFQSRRPNTSFCFLDIRSPGLGDTAMYLCATSERDRGPNEQFFGPGTRLTVL.